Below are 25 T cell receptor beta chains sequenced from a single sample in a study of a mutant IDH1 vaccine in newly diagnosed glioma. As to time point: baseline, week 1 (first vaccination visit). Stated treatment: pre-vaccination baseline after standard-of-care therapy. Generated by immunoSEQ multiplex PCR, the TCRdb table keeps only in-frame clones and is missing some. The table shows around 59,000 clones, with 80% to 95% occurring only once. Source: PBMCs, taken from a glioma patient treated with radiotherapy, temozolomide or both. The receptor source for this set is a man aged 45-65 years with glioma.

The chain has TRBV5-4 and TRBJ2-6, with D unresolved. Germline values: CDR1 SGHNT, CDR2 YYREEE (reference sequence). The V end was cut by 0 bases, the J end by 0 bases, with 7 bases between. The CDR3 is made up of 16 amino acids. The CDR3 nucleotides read TGTGCCAGCAGCTTGGGCGGCGCCTCTGGGGCCAACGTCCTGACTTTC. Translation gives CASSLGGASGANVLTF.

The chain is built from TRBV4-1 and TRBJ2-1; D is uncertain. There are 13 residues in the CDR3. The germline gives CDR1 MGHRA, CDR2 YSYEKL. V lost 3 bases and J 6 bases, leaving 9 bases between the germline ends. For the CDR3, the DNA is TGCGCCAGCAGCCAGGCTCCCCGCAATGAGCAGTTCTTC. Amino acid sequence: CASSQAPRNEQFF.

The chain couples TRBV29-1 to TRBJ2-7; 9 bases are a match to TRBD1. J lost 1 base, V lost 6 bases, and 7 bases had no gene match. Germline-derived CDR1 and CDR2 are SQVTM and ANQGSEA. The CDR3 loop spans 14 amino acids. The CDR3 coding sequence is TGCAGCGTAGCCGGCGACAGGGGGTCCTACGAGCAGTACTTC. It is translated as CSVAGDRGSYEQYF.

CDR3 DNA: TGTGCCAGCAGTGGTTACTTATTCTCTGGAAACACCATATATTTT. As protein: CASSGYLFSGNTIYF. The V gene is TRBV6-6, the J gene TRBJ1-3; no definite D call. This CDR3 is built from 15 residues. CDR1 and CDR2 from the germline V gene are MNHNY and SVGAGI (reference sequence). Deletions cut 5 bases from V and 0 bases from J, with 11 bases between.

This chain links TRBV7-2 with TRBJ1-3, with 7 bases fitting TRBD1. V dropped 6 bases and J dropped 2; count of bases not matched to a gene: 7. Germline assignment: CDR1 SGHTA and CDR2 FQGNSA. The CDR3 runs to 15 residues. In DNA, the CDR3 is TGTGCCAGCAGATCCAGACAGGGCCCTGGAAACACCATATATTTT. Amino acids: CASRSRQGPGNTIYF.

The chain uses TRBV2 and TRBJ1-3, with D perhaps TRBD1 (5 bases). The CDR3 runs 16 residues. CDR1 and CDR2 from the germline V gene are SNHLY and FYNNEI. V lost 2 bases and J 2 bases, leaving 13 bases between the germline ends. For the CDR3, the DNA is TGTGCCAGCAGTGAACCCGGGGGAGCCCCTGGAAACACCATATATTTT. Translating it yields CASSEPGGAPGNTIYF.

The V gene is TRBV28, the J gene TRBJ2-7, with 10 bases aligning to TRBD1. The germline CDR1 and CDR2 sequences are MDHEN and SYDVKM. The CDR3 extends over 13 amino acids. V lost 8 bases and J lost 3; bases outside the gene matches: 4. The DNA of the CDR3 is TGTGCCAGCGAATGGACAGGGGGCTACGAGCAGTACTTC. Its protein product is CASEWTGGYEQYF.

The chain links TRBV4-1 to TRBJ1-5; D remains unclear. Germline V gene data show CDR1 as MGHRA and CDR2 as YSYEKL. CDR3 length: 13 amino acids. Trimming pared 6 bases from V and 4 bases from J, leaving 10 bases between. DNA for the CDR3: TGCGCCAGCAGTAAGGACGGAAATCAGCCCCAGCATTTT. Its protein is CASSKDGNQPQHF.

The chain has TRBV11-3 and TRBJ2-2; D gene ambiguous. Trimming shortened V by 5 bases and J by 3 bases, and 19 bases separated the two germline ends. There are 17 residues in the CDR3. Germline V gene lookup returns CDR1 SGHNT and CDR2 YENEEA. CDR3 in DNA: TGTGCCAGCAGCCCTCGTGGCGACGGGCTTTACACCGGGGAGCTGTTTTTT. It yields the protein CASSPRGDGLYTGELFF.

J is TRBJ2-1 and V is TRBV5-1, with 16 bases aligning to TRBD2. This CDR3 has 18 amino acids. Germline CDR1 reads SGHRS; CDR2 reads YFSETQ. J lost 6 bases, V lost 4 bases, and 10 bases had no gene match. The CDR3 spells CASSPGGTSGGAGNEQFF. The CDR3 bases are TGCGCCAGCAGCCCCGGAGGGACTAGCGGGGGGGCGGGCAATGAGCAGTTCTTC. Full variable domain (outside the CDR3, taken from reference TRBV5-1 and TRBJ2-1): KAGVTQTPRYLIKTRGQQVTLSCSPISGHRSVSWYQQTPGQGLQFLFEYFSETQRNKGNFPGRFSGRQFSNSRSEMNVSTLELGDSALYLCASSPGGTSGGAGNEQFFGPGTRLTVL.

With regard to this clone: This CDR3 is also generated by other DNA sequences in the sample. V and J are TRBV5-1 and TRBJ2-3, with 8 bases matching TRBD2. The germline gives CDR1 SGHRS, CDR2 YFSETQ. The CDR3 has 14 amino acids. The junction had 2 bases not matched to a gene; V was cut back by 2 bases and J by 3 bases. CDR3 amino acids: CASSLTSGTDTQYF. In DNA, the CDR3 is TGCGCCAGCAGCTTAACTAGCGGAACAGATACGCAGTATTTT.

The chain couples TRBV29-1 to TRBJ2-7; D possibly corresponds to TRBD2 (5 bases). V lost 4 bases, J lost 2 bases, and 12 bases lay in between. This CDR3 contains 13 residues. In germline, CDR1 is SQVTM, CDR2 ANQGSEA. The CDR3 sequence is CSVVTPEAYEQYF. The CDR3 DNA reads TGCAGCGTTGTTACGCCGGAGGCCTACGAGCAGTACTTC.

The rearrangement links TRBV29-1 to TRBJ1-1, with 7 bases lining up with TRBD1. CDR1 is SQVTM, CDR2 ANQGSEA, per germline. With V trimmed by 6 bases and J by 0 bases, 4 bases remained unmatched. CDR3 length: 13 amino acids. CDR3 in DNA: TGCAGCGTCGTGGACAGGATGAACACTGAAGCTTTCTTT. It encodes CSVVDRMNTEAFF.

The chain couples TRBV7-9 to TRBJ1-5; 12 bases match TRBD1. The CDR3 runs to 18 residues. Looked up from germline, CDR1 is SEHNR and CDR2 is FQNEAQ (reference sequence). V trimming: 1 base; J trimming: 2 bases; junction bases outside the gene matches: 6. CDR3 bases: TGTGCCAGCAGCTTAGGGGACAGGGGGCGCGTGGGCAATCAGCCCCAGCATTTT. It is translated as CASSLGDRGRVGNQPQHF.

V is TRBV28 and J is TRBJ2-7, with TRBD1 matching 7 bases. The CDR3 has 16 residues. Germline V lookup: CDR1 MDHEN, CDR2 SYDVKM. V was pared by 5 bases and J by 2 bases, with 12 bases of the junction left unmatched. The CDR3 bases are TGTGCCAGCAGTCTAGGGACAGTCGATATTCCCTACGAGCAGTACTTC. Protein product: CASSLGTVDIPYEQYF.

The CDR3 nucleotides read TGTGCCAGCAGCCAAGGGGGACATGCCTACGAGCAGTACTTC. Protein: CASSQGGHAYEQYF. This sequence joins TRBV4-2 and TRBJ2-7, with D possibly TRBD1 on 6 matching bases. The CDR3 length is 14 residues. Between the trimmed V and J ends, which lost 1 base and 2 bases, there was a span of 9 bases. Germline V lookup: CDR1 LGHNA, CDR2 YNFKEQ.

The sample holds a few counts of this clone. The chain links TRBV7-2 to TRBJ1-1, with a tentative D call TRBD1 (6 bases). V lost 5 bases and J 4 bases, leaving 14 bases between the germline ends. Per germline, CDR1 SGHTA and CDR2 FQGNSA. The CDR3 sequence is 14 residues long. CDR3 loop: CASSLVARGTEAFF. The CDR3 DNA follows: TGTGCCAGCAGCCTAGTAGCCAGGGGCACTGAAGCTTTCTTT.

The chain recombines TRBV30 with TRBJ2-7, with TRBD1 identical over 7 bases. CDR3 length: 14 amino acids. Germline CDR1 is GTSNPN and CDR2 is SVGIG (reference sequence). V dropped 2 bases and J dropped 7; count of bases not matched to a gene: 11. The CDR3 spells CAWSLTGPEWEQYF. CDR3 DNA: TGTGCCTGGAGTTTGACAGGGCCGGAGTGGGAGCAGTACTTC.

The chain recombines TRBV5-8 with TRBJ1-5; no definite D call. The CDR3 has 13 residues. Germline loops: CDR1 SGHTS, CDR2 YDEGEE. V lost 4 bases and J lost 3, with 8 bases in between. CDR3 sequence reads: CASSGGINQPQHF. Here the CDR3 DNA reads TGTGCCAGCAGCGGAGGAATCAATCAGCCCCAGCATTTT.

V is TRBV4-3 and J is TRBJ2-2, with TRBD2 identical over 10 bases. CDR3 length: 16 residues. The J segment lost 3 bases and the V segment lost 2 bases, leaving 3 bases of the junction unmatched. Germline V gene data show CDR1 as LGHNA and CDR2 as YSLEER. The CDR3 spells CASSQILAGDTGELFF. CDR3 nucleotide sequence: TGCGCCAGCAGCCAAATCCTAGCGGGAGACACCGGGGAGCTGTTTTTT.

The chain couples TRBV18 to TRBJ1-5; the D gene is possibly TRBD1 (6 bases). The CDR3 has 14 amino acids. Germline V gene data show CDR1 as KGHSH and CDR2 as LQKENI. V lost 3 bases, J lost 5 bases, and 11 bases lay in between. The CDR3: CASSPGTIYQPQHF. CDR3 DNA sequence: TGTGCCAGCTCACCCGGGACAATTTATCAGCCCCAGCATTTT.

As DNA, the CDR3 is TGTGCCAGTATCCCAATGTTTCGGGACCCCGGTGGCTATGGCTACACCTTC. Its translation: CASIPMFRDPGGYGYTF. The V and J genes are TRBV19 and TRBJ1-2; TRBD1 might be the D (5 bases). Germline values: CDR1 LNHDA, CDR2 SQIVND (reference sequence). V shed 7 bases and J shed 4 bases, with 25 bases lying between them. This CDR3 comprises 17 residues. Complete variable domain (other parts from reference TRBV19 and TRBJ1-2): DGGITQSPKYLFRKEGQNVTLSCEQNLNHDAMYWYRQDPGQGLRLIYYSQIVNDFQKGDIAEGYSVSREKKESFPLTVTSAQKNPTAFYLCASIPMFRDPGGYGYTFGSGTRLTVV.

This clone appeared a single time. CDR3 DNA: TGTGCCAGCAGCTTAAGACAGGGATGGGAAAAACTGTTTTTT. The encoded protein is CASSLRQGWEKLFF. This sequence joins TRBV5-5 and TRBJ1-4; 7 nucleotides match TRBD1. The germline V gene has CDR1 SGHKS and CDR2 YYEKEE (reference sequence). Unmatched junction bases numbered 6, after V lost 2 bases and J lost 8 bases. The CDR3 totals 14 residues.

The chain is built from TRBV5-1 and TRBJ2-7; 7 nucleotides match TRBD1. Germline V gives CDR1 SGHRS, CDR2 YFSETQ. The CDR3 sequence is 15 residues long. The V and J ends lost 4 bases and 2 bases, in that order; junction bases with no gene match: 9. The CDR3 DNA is TGCGCCAGCAGCCGAGACACCGGGACAGCCTACGAGCAGTACTTC. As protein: CASSRDTGTAYEQYF.

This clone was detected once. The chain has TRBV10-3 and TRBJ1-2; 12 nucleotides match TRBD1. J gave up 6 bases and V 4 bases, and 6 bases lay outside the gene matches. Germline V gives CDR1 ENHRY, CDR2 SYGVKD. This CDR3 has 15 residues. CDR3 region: CAISGPGQGANGYTF. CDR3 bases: TGTGCCATCAGTGGACCGGGACAGGGGGCGAATGGCTACACCTTC.